The rows below give T cell receptor beta chains drawn from one sample of a study of CD8+CD57+ T cells in acquired aplastic anemia. TCRdb fed the reads into MiXCR, producing one record per CDR3 protein. The table records 180,000 or so distinct CDR3 sequences, less than 50% of them present only once. Sequencing was performed on sorted CD4+, CD8+, or CD8+CD57+ T cells (not recorded which) from PBMCs. These receptors were collected from a human donor with aplastic anemia. Both conserved end residues are part of each CDR3. The D gene is left open where the match is weak. Clone sizes are given selectively: once, few, many, or a class where the clone is expanded.

j_call: TRBJ2-5; d_call: .; clone_size: many; v_call: TRBV9; cdr3_nt: TGTGCCAGCAGCACCAGTAGCGGACAGGCAAAAGAGACCCAGTACTTC; cdr3_aa: CASSTSSGQAKETQYF
j_call: TRBJ2-1; d_call: TRBD2; clone_size: many; v_call: TRBV6-5; cdr3_nt: TGTGCCAGCAGTTACTCGAAACTAGCGGCCTACAATGAGCAGTTCTTC; cdr3_aa: CASSYSKLAAYNEQFF
j_call: TRBJ2-1; d_call: .; clone_size: many; v_call: TRBV7-9; cdr3_nt: TGTGCCAGCAGCTTAGTAGGGGCAGGGAGCGGTGAGCAGTTCTTC; cdr3_aa: CASSLVGAGSGEQFF
j_call: TRBJ2-7; d_call: .; clone_size: few; v_call: TRBV19; cdr3_nt: TGTGCCAGTAGGGCTTCTCACAGGGTCAGGTACGAGCAGTACTTC; cdr3_aa: CASRASHRVRYEQYF
j_call: TRBJ2-2; d_call: .; clone_size: many; v_call: TRBV7-8; cdr3_nt: TGTGCCAGCAGCTTAGGTTTCGAGTCGAACACCGGGGAGCTGTTTTTT; cdr3_aa: CASSLGFESNTGELFF
j_call: TRBJ2-7; d_call: .; clone_size: once; v_call: TRBV20-1; cdr3_nt: TGCAGTGCTACGGGGGCGACGGGGTACGAGCAGTACTTC; cdr3_aa: CSATGATGYEQYF
j_call: TRBJ1-1; d_call: .; clone_size: many; v_call: TRBV10-3; cdr3_nt: TGTGCCAGCAGAACCCTATGGCAGCTCAACACTGAAGCTTTCTTT; cdr3_aa: CASRTLWQLNTEAFF
j_call: TRBJ2-7; d_call: .; clone_size: .; v_call: TRBV5-4; cdr3_nt: TGTGCCAGCAGCTTGGAGACAGTTTACGAGCAGTACTTC; cdr3_aa: CASSLETVYEQYF
j_call: TRBJ2-7; d_call: .; clone_size: once; v_call: TRBV29-1; cdr3_nt: TGCAGCGTTCTCCCGACGGCGAGCTCCTACGAGCAGTACTTC; cdr3_aa: CSVLPTASSYEQYF
j_call: TRBJ2-5; d_call: .; clone_size: many; v_call: TRBV20-1; cdr3_nt: TGCAGTGCTAGACCGGAATGGGGTGAGACCCAGTACTTC; cdr3_aa: CSARPEWGETQYF
j_call: TRBJ1-1; d_call: TRBD1; clone_size: .; v_call: TRBV7-6; cdr3_nt: TGTGCCAGCAGCTTTGACAGGGGGCGAAACACTGAAGCTTTCTTT; cdr3_aa: CASSFDRGRNTEAFF
j_call: TRBJ2-7; d_call: TRBD1; clone_size: .; v_call: TRBV20-1; cdr3_nt: TGCAGTGCTTCGTCAGACAGGGGGTCGGGCCACGAGCAGTACTTC; cdr3_aa: CSASSDRGSGHEQYF
j_call: TRBJ1-5; d_call: .; clone_size: .; v_call: TRBV10-3; cdr3_nt: TGTGCCATCAGTGAGTCGCAGGGCGGGGATCAGCCCCAGCATTTT; cdr3_aa: CAISESQGGDQPQHF
j_call: TRBJ2-3; d_call: .; clone_size: .; v_call: TRBV7-9; cdr3_nt: TGTGCCAGCAGCATACTCACAGATACGCAGTATTTT; cdr3_aa: CASSILTDTQYF
j_call: TRBJ1-2; d_call: TRBD1; clone_size: many; v_call: TRBV6-6; cdr3_nt: TGTGCCAGCAGTTACTCAGGACAGGGTCGCTATGGCTACACCTTC; cdr3_aa: CASSYSGQGRYGYTF
j_call: TRBJ1-1; d_call: TRBD1; clone_size: .; v_call: TRBV2; cdr3_nt: TGTGCCAGCAGCGGCGCAGGGGGCAGGTCCACTGAAGCTTTCTTT; cdr3_aa: CASSGAGGRSTEAFF
j_call: TRBJ2-2; d_call: TRBD1; clone_size: many; v_call: TRBV5-1; cdr3_nt: TGCGCCAGCAGCTTGGCAGACAGGGCCGGCGCCGGGGAGCTGTTTTTT; cdr3_aa: CASSLADRAGAGELFF
j_call: TRBJ2-7; d_call: TRBD1; clone_size: many; v_call: TRBV6-1; cdr3_nt: TGTGCCAGCAGTGAAATGGGATCTGGGACAGGGGGGTCCTACGAGCAGTACTTC; cdr3_aa: CASSEMGSGTGGSYEQYF
j_call: TRBJ1-6; d_call: .; clone_size: .; v_call: TRBV20-1; cdr3_nt: TGCAGTGCTAGAGAACGATCAGTGGGGGCCTATAATTCACCCCTCCACTTT; cdr3_aa: CSARERSVGAYNSPLHF
j_call: TRBJ2-7; d_call: TRBD1; clone_size: .; v_call: TRBV11-3; cdr3_nt: TGTGCCAGCAGCCCGGTGGACAGGGGGGAGCAGTACTTC; cdr3_aa: CASSPVDRGEQYF
j_call: TRBJ2-1; d_call: TRBD2; clone_size: .; v_call: TRBV24-1; cdr3_nt: TGTGCCACCAGTGTGACCGGCGGGAGGGTCTTTGAGCAGTTCTTC; cdr3_aa: CATSVTGGRVFEQFF
j_call: TRBJ2-5; d_call: .; clone_size: .; v_call: TRBV7-2; cdr3_nt: TGTGCCAGCGGGGGGCCCAGCGAGACCCAGTACTTC; cdr3_aa: CASGGPSETQYF
j_call: TRBJ1-6; d_call: TRBD1; clone_size: many; v_call: TRBV20-1; cdr3_nt: TGCAGTGCTAGAGATAATCGACAGGGGGCTAGTGTTTCACCCCTCCACTTT; cdr3_aa: CSARDNRQGASVSPLHF
j_call: TRBJ2-1; d_call: .; clone_size: many; v_call: TRBV19; cdr3_nt: TGTGCCAGTAGTGTAGACAGGCTGAACTACAATGAGCAGTTCTTC; cdr3_aa: CASSVDRLNYNEQFF
j_call: TRBJ2-7; d_call: .; clone_size: .; v_call: TRBV28; cdr3_nt: TGTGCCACCTCGCCGGGTCCCTACGAGCAGTACTTC; cdr3_aa: CATSPGPYEQYF
j_call: TRBJ2-2; d_call: TRBD1; clone_size: .; v_call: TRBV5-7; cdr3_nt: TGTGCCAGCAGCTTGGGGCAGGGGGCGACCGGGGAGCTGTTTTTT; cdr3_aa: CASSLGQGATGELFF
j_call: TRBJ1-6; d_call: .; clone_size: many; v_call: TRBV29-1; cdr3_nt: TGCAGCGTTGTAGGCAGCAATTCACCCCTCCACTTT; cdr3_aa: CSVVGSNSPLHF